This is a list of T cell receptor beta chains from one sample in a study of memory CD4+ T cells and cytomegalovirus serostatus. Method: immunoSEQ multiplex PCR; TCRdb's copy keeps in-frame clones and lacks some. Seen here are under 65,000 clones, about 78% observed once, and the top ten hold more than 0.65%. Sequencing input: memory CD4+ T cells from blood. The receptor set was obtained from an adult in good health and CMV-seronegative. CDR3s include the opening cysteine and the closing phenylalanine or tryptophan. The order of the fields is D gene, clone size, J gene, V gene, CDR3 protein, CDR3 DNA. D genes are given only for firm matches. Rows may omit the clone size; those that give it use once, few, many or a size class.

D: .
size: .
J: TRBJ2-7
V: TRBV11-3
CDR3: CASSLGGSSYEQYF
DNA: TGTGCCAGCAGCTTAGGAGGGAGCTCCTACGAGCAGTACTTC

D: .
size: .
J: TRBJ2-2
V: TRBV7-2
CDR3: CASSSDAGELFF
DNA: TGTGCCAGCAGCTCAGACGCCGGGGAGCTGTTTTTT

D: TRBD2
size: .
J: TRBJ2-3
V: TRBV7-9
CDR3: CASSFLAGGTDTQYF
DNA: TGTGCCAGCAGCTTCTTAGCGGGAGGAACAGATACGCAGTATTTT

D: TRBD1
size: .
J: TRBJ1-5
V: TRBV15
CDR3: CATSVHGQGVGQPQHF
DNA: TGTGCCACCAGCGTACACGGACAGGGGGTCGGTCAGCCCCAGCATTTT

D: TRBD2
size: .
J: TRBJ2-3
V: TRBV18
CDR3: CASSPLPGTSGRNTDTQYF
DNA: TGTGCCAGCTCACCACTCCCCGGGACTAGCGGGAGGAATACGGATACGCAGTATTTT

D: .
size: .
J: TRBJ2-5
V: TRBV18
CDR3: CASSRSREETQYF
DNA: TGTGCCAGCTCACGCAGCAGGGAAGAGACCCAGTACTTC

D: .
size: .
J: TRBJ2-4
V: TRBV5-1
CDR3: CASSTQGDIQYF
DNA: TGCGCCAGCAGCACTCAGGGTGACATTCAGTACTTC

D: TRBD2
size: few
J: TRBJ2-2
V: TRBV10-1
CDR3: CASSEIAGNTGELFF
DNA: TGCGCCAGCAGTGAGATAGCGGGGAACACCGGGGAGCTGTTTTTT

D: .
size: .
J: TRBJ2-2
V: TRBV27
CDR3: CASSFVPNTGELFF
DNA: TGTGCCAGCAGTTTCGTTCCGAACACCGGGGAGCTGTTTTTT

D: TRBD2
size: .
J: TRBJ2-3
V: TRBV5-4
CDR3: CASSLIKSGSDTQYF
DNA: TGTGCCAGCAGCTTGATCAAAAGCGGGAGCGATACGCAGTATTTT

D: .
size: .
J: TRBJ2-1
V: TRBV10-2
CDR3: CASSEAGVFYNEQFF
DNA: TGCGCCAGCAGTGAGGCAGGGGTTTTCTACAATGAGCAGTTCTTC

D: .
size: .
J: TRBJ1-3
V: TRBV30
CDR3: CAWRDKRTGNTIYF
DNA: TGTGCCTGGAGGGACAAACGGACCGGAAACACCATATATTTT

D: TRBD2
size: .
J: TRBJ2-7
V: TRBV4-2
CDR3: CASSLSGTSYEQYF
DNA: TGTGCCAGCAGCCTTAGCGGGACCTCCTACGAGCAGTACTTC